These T cell receptor beta chains were read from a single sample in a study of shared clonotypes between healthy human individuals. Clones were sequenced by immunoSEQ multiplex PCR, and TCRdb holds only the in-frame ones, with some missing. This sample has fewer than 700,000 clones; roughly four fifths occur once, and the top ten carry more than 10%. Sequenced sample: PBMCs. These receptors came from a middle-aged woman in good health. Some clones in this sample may be carry-over from other donors' samples. Each CDR3 is given with its conserved first and last residue. A D gene is named only where the DNA matches it firmly. The size of a clone is reported for some rows only, either as once, few or many, or as a class for expanded clones.

V gene	clone size	J gene	D gene	CDR3 length	CDR3 DNA	CDR3 protein
TRBV27	.	TRBJ1-3	.	14	TGTGCCAGCTCTCCAGGGACGGTGGGAAACACCATATATTTT	CASSPGTVGNTIYF
TRBV28	.	TRBJ2-7	.	13	TGTGCCAGCAGTCGGGGGGCTACCTACGAGCAGTACTTC	CASSRGATYEQYF
TRBV6-4	many	TRBJ1-4	.	14	TGTGCCAGCGGTAGCGGGCGGCCTAATGAAAAACTGTTTTTT	CASGSGRPNEKLFF
TRBV5-5	.	TRBJ2-7	TRBD1	15	TGTGCCAGCAGCTTGAGCGTGACAGGGGTTTACGAGCAGTACTTC	CASSLSVTGVYEQYF
TRBV7-9	.	TRBJ2-2	.	17	TGTGCCAGCAGCCCAAGGGGGGCGGGAACGAACACCGGGGAGCTGCTTTTT	CASSPRGAGTNTGELLF
TRBV2	.	TRBJ2-2	.	13	TGTGCCAGCAGAAGATGGATAGCCGGGGAGCTGTTTTTT	CASRRWIAGELFF
TRBV7-2	.	TRBJ2-7	.	14	TGTGCCAGCATCCGCGACCTGGCGGGCAACGAGCAGTACTTC	CASIRDLAGNEQYF
TRBV5-4	.	TRBJ1-5	.	13	TGTGCCAGCAGCTCCGACTATAATCAGCCCCAGCATTTT	CASSSDYNQPQHF
TRBV30	.	TRBJ1-1	.	13	TGTGCCTGGAGTATTGGACAGTACACTGAAGCTTTCTTT	CAWSIGQYTEAFF
TRBV27	.	TRBJ2-3	TRBD2	14	TGTGCCAGCGGCCGGACTAGCGGTTATAATACGCAGTATTTT	CASGRTSGYNTQYF
TRBV11-2	.	TRBJ1-5	.	13	TGTGCCAGCAGCTTAGACAGAAATCAGCCCCAGCATTTT	CASSLDRNQPQHF
TRBV7-9	.	TRBJ2-2	.	14	TGTGCCAGCCTTCAGCTACAAAACACCGGGGAGCTGTTTTTT	CASLQLQNTGELFF
TRBV28	.	TRBJ1-1	.	15	TGTGCCAGCAGTTCCTGGACCGCCCGGAACACTGAAGCTTTCTTT	CASSSWTARNTEAFF
TRBV19	.	TRBJ1-2	.	15	TGTGCCAGTAGTTTTCCTCAACGGGGCAACTATGGCTACACCTTC	CASSFPQRGNYGYTF
TRBV25-1	many	TRBJ2-1	.	17	TGTGCCAGCAGTAGGTCAGGCGCCGGACTTCGGGGGTATGAGCAGTTCTTC	CASSRSGAGLRGYEQFF
TRBV11-2	many	TRBJ1-1	.	13	TGTGCCAGCAGCCCGCAACCGAACACTGAAGCTTTCTTT	CASSPQPNTEAFF
TRBV18	.	TRBJ1-4	.	14	TGTGCCAGCTCACTGGCCCGGGGGGATGAAAAACTGTTTTTT	CASSLARGDEKLFF
TRBV5-5	.	TRBJ2-7	.	15	TGTGCCAGCAGCCACAACGTTGAGACAGCCTACGAGCAGTACTTC	CASSHNVETAYEQYF
TRBV6-1	.	TRBJ1-5	.	17	TGTGCCAGCAGTGAACTAAGGGCAGAGGTTAGCAATCAGCCCCAGCATTTT	CASSELRAEVSNQPQHF
TRBV4-1	.	TRBJ2-1	TRBD2	16	TGCGCCAGCAGCCAAGGGAGTGGGAGGGCCGACAATGAGCAGTTCTTC	CASSQGSGRADNEQFF
TRBV18	few	TRBJ2-1	TRBD1	13	TGTGCCAGCTCACGGGGACAGGACAATGAGCAGTTCTTC	CASSRGQDNEQFF
TRBV14	.	TRBJ1-4	.	15	TGTGCCAGCAGCCAAGATCGGGGGGCGTATGAAAAACTGTTTTTT	CASSQDRGAYEKLFF
TRBV11-2	few	TRBJ2-7	.	13	TGTGCCAGCAGCCAAGGCCCCCGAGAAAGGGAGTACTTC	CASSQGPREREYF
TRBV29-1	.	TRBJ1-5	TRBD1	13	TGCAGCGTTGGTCAGGGGGGCAATCAGCCCCAGCATTTT	CSVGQGGNQPQHF
TRBV19	.	TRBJ2-7	TRBD1	15	TGTGCCAGTAGTATAGTCGCGACAGGGCTCTACGAGCAGTACTTC	CASSIVATGLYEQYF
TRBV9	.	TRBJ2-3	TRBD1	17	TGTGCCAGCAGCGTAGCCCTAACAGGGGGGTCGTTGGATACGCAGTATTTT	CASSVALTGGSLDTQYF
TRBV5-1	.	TRBJ1-3	.	14	TGCGCCAGCGGGGCCGGGGTCGACGGAAACACCATATATTTT	CASGAGVDGNTIYF
TRBV4-1	.	TRBJ1-4	TRBD1	18	TGCGCCAGCAGCCAGGCCGGGACAGGGTCTTTTTCAGGCGAAAAACTGTTTTTT	CASSQAGTGSFSGEKLFF
TRBV18	.	TRBJ1-2	.	13	TGTGCCAGCTCACCCGAGACTGACTCTGGCTACACCTTC	CASSPETDSGYTF
TRBV30	.	TRBJ2-5	.	14	TGTGCCTTAAGGGCACGGCAACGGGGGGAGACCCAGTACTTC	CALRARQRGETQYF
TRBV10-3	.	TRBJ2-1	.	13	TGTGCCATCAGTGACGGGGGGCGTCCTGAGCAGTTCTTC	CAISDGGRPEQFF
TRBV18	.	TRBJ2-7	TRBD2	16	TGTGCCAGCTCATGGGGTCCCGGGACTAGCGGGAACGAGCAGTACTTC	CASSWGPGTSGNEQYF
TRBV19	few	TRBJ1-2	TRBD1	16	TGTGCCAGTAGTATAGATGGGACAGGGATTGCCTATGGCTACACCTTC	CASSIDGTGIAYGYTF
TRBV10-1	.	TRBJ2-5	TRBD2	16	TGCGCCAGCAGGCGGCCTAGCGGGAGTTTCCAAGAGACCCAGTACTTC	CASRRPSGSFQETQYF
TRBV25-1	.	TRBJ1-3	TRBD1	12	TGTGCCACCGGACAGGGGAGGGACACCATATATTTT	CATGQGRDTIYF
TRBV5-4	few	TRBJ1-1	.	14	TGTGCCAGCACCTTGCGGACGGGAAACACTGAAGCTTTCTTT	CASTLRTGNTEAFF
TRBV7-2	.	TRBJ2-2	.	15	TGTGCCAGCAGCCCCGGTCGGGCCGGTGTCGGGGAGCTGTTTTTT	CASSPGRAGVGELFF
TRBV15	once	TRBJ2-7	TRBD1	17	TGTGCCACCAGCACCCCCCGTTGGGGACAGGGTAGTCACGAGCAGTACTTC	CATSTPRWGQGSHEQYF
TRBV6-1	once	TRBJ1-1	.	13	TGTGCCAGCACCGGACATTCGAACACTGAAGCTTTCTTT	CASTGHSNTEAFF
TRBV5-1	.	TRBJ1-5	TRBD1	15	TGCGCCAGCAGCTTGACGCAGGGGGCGAATCAGCCCCAGCATTTT	CASSLTQGANQPQHF
TRBV18	.	TRBJ2-7	.	12	TGTGCCAGCTCACCAGAGGGGTACGAGCAGTACTTC	CASSPEGYEQYF
TRBV7-8	.	TRBJ1-3	.	14	TGTGCCAGCAGCTTACGGGTTGCTGGAAACACCATATATTTT	CASSLRVAGNTIYF
TRBV18	.	TRBJ2-7	.	12	TGTGCCAGCTCACCAGGACAGAACGAGCAGTACTTC	CASSPGQNEQYF
TRBV27	.	TRBJ2-7	.	15	TGTGCCAGCAGTCCCACCGGGACTTCATCCTACGAGCAGTACTTC	CASSPTGTSSYEQYF
TRBV29-1	few	TRBJ1-1	TRBD1	13	TGCAGCGGGAGACAGGGGATGAACACTGAAGCTTTCTTT	CSGRQGMNTEAFF
TRBV30	.	TRBJ2-3	.	13	TGTGCCTGGAGTCTCTTCGAGGCAGATACGCAGTATTTT	CAWSLFEADTQYF
TRBV18	few	TRBJ2-7	.	17	TGTGCCAGCTCACCAGCCTGGAGACTCAACCCGTCCTACGAGCAGTACTTC	CASSPAWRLNPSYEQYF
TRBV4-1	.	TRBJ2-7	TRBD1	15	TGCGCCAGCAGCCAAGGACAGGGAATCCTAAACGAGCAGTACTTC	CASSQGQGILNEQYF